The sequence of this T cell receptor (beta chain) was determined in a study of blood T cells in healthy people across ages. Study-wide results and limits: Compared with aged donors, long-lived donors showed fewer expanded clones, suggesting selection.

PCR was performed a second time for about 6 to 12 cycles using a sample-barcoded 5' primer and a J-beta primer mix. A template-switch adaptor that had 12 random nucleotides put a tag on each cDNA molecule. TCRdb analysed the 5' RACE reads with MiXCR anew, one entry per CDR3 protein. The sample has around 2 million distinct CDR3 sequences, 39% seen once. Germline V lookup: CDR1 LNHNV, CDR2 YYDKDF (reference sequence). The CDR3 is 15 residues long. The ends lost 0 bases at V and 4 bases at J; junction bases unmatched: 5. PBMCs numbering at least 6.5 million were isolated per sample. This clonotype was recorded a few times. Antigen specificity is unknown.

The chain uses TRBV15 and TRBJ1-2; the match to TRBD1 covers 7 bases. Sample: blood. The receptor's source is a human donor in good health. CDR3 in amino acids: CATSRELGQSYGYTF. CDR3 nucleotide sequence: TGTGCCACCAGCAGAGAGCTGGGACAGTCCTATGGCTACACCTTC.